The text below deals with one TCR beta chain. Its antigen remains unidentified. No per-base quality is available; no much larger clone lies one base away. This record comes from a study of T cell repertoires in cytomegalovirus infection (dated by TCRdb to between 2018 and 2021). Background on the whole study: Donor HLA type was relevant to the analysis, as public TCR beta signatures indicated carriage of CMV infection together with the matching HLA type.

The instrument was an Illumina HiSeq 1500. Using fastp trimming at Q25 and MiXCR clonotype assembly, TCRdb reanalyzed the public sequencing data and kept in-frame beta chains. Identical CDR3 protein sequences are pooled into one entry, listed with their most common genes and DNA. The sample table shows fewer than 550,000 distinct CDR3 sequences, and 16% are seen once. The top ten clones comprise 20% to 30% of the sample. Germline trimming amounts to 4 bases on V and 3 bases on J, with 2 as the count of junction bases outside the gene matches. Measured from the cysteine to the phenylalanine, the CDR3 is 13 residues long. The kept DNA is CDR3 alone, 39 bases in frame from the first base. CDR1 MNHEY and CDR2 SMNVEV were looked up in the germline V gene (reference sequence). Overall study results and their limits: In the ex vivo response, HLA-C-restricted CMV-specific TCR beta clonotypes were dominant, and in two of eight donors the single most frequent clonotype came from this HLA-C-restricted group. Cumulative frequency of public TCR beta family members discriminated carriers of CMV infection plus the relevant HLA type in this cohort and an independent approximately 360-donor cohort.

The sample consisted of CD8+ T cells from PBMCs. The V and J segments used are TRBV27 and TRBJ2-7; 8 central nucleotides agree with TRBD1. The source is a human donor in good health (CMV status not recorded). Some clones in this sample may be carry-over from other donors' samples. The sequenced DNA is TGTGCCAGCAGTTGGGACAGGAACTACGAGCAGTACTTC. This encodes CASSWDRNYEQYF.